Following are 17 T cell receptor beta chains from one sample sequenced in a study of cytotoxic CD8 clonotypes in ibrutinib-treated CLL. Sequencing was performed with immunoSEQ multiplex PCR; in TCRdb, only in-frame clones are kept and a portion is missing. The sample holds more than 50,000 clones, approximately 54% seen once. This sample comprised PBMCs, obtained after 12 months of ibrutinib treatment. These receptors were collected from a human donor with chronic lymphocytic leukemia.

The J gene is TRBJ2-1, the V gene TRBV30; D is tentatively TRBD1 or TRBD2 (5 bases each). CDR3 size: 15 residues. Germline-derived CDR1 and CDR2 are GTSNPN and SVGIG (reference sequence). Trimming removed 0 bases from V and 0 bases from J, with 9 bases in between. In nucleotides, the CDR3 is TGTGCCTGGAGTGTCGGGGCAAGCTCCTACAATGAGCAGTTCTTC. It yields the protein CAWSVGASSYNEQFF.

CDR3: CASSSTGGYEQYF. The CDR3 bases are TGCGCCAGCAGCTCTACAGGGGGCTACGAGCAGTACTTC. This sequence joins TRBV5-1 and TRBJ2-7; 8 nucleotides align to TRBD1. Germline CDR1 SGHRS, CDR2 YFSETQ. V lost 3 bases, J lost 3 bases, and 2 bases stayed unmatched. The CDR3 has 13 residues. The full variable domain, in which reference TRBV5-1 and TRBJ2-7 provide the parts outside the CDR3, is KAGVTQTPRYLIKTRGQQVTLSCSPISGHRSVSWYQQTPGQGLQFLFEYFSETQRNKGNFPGRFSGRQFSNSRSEMNVSTLELGDSALYLCASSSTGGYEQYFGPGTRLTVT.

This clone was detected many times. The chain carries TRBV20-1 and TRBJ2-3; D gene ambiguous. The V end was cut by 4 bases, the J end by 4 bases, with 6 bases between. Germline CDR1 and CDR2: DFQATT and SNEGSKA (reference sequence). The CDR3 covers 11 residues. The CDR3 loop reads CSAINADTQYF. The CDR3 nucleotides are TGCAGTGCTATTAACGCAGATACGCAGTATTTT.

The chain is built from TRBV28 and TRBJ2-1, with 10 positions matching TRBD2. CDR3 length: 16 residues. Germline lookup yields CDR1 MDHEN and CDR2 SYDVKM. With V trimmed by 8 bases and J by 4 bases, 11 bases remained unmatched. The CDR3 region has the DNA TGTGCCAGCGCTCCCTACCTAGCGGGAGCTTACAATGAGCAGTTCTTC. Amino acids: CASAPYLAGAYNEQFF.

This sequence joins TRBV6-1 and TRBJ2-1; TRBD2 matches at 8 bases. This CDR3 is built from 13 residues. After removal of 1 base from V and 12 bases from J, the junction contained 5 bases not matched to a gene. Germline CDR1 is MNHNS and CDR2 is SASEGT. The CDR3 reads CASSEGLAGRQFF. The CDR3 region has the DNA TGTGCCAGCAGTGAAGGTCTAGCGGGTAGGCAGTTCTTC.

The chain couples TRBV27 to TRBJ1-5; D remains unclear. The CDR3 is 13 residues long. Germline CDR1 and CDR2: MNHEY and SMNVEV (reference sequence). V was trimmed by 3 bases and J by 3 bases, leaving 6 bases between them. The CDR3 nucleotides are TGTGCCAGCAGTTTCGGCTTCAATCAGCCCCAGCATTTT. It is translated as CASSFGFNQPQHF.

The V gene is TRBV27, the J gene TRBJ1-2, with 9 bases identical to TRBD1. There are 15 residues in the CDR3. The V and J ends lost 6 bases and 4 bases, in that order; junction bases with no gene match: 9. The germline gives CDR1 MNHEY, CDR2 SMNVEV (reference sequence). Written as DNA, the CDR3 is TGTGCCAGCAGCCCCCGGACAGGGGCCAGCTATGGCTACACCTTC. Amino acids: CASSPRTGASYGYTF.

This clone has just one count. This rearrangement joins TRBV19 to TRBJ2-2; D perhaps matches TRBD1 (5 bases). With 1 base removed from V and 4 bases from J, the gap between germline ends came to 7 bases. The CDR3 covers 14 residues. Germline CDR1 is LNHDA and CDR2 is SQIVND (reference sequence). The CDR3 DNA reads as TGTGCCAGTAGTATAGGGACACCCACCGGGGAGCTGTTTTTT. This gives the protein CASSIGTPTGELFF.

V gene TRBV14 combines with J gene TRBJ2-3, with D tentatively TRBD1 or TRBD2 (6 bases each). Germline V gives CDR1 SGHDN, CDR2 FVKESK. CDR3 size: 16 residues. The V gene lost 2 bases and the J gene lost 2 bases, with 14 bases spanning the gap. CDR3 in DNA: TGTGCCAGCAGCCAACGGGTAGGGGGACTCACAGATACGCAGTATTTT. Amino acids: CASSQRVGGLTDTQYF.

The sample holds a few counts of this clone. The chain employs TRBV5-1 and TRBJ2-3; D gene unclear. V shed 4 bases and J shed 3 bases, with 15 bases lying between them. The CDR3 extends over 15 amino acids. Germline V gives CDR1 SGHRS, CDR2 YFSETQ. CDR3 sequence: CASSARNRRTDTQYF. The CDR3 nucleotides read TGCGCCAGCAGCGCCCGAAACAGACGTACAGATACGCAGTATTTT.

This chain joins TRBV19 and TRBJ1-2; D is possibly TRBD1 (5 bases). With 0 bases removed from V and 3 bases from J, the gap between germline ends came to 11 bases. This CDR3 has 15 residues. From germline, CDR1 is LNHDA and CDR2 SQIVND (reference sequence). The DNA of the CDR3 is TGTGCCAGTAGTATAGATCCTTGGGGCGACTATGGCTACACCTTC. It encodes CASSIDPWGDYGYTF.

V is TRBV7-2 and J is TRBJ2-5; D gene uncertain. Trimming removed 2 bases at V and 4 bases at J, with 8 bases between. The CDR3 sequence is 13 residues long. Per the germline V gene, CDR1 is SGHTA and CDR2 is FQGNSA. The CDR3 DNA reads as TGTGCCAGCAGCTTAAATCTTAGAGAGACCCAGTACTTC. It yields the protein CASSLNLRETQYF.

The rearrangement uses TRBV6-5 and TRBJ2-5, with 12 bases that match TRBD2. This CDR3 spans 14 amino acids. CDR1 and CDR2 from the germline V gene are MNHEY and SVGAGI. V shed 6 bases and J 7 bases; nucleotides not matched to a gene: 6. In DNA form, the CDR3 reads TGTGCCAGCAGGCGACTAGCGGGAGACGGGACCCAGTACTTC. Translating gives CASRRLAGDGTQYF.

The chain couples TRBV6-1 to TRBJ2-7; maybe TRBD1 (6 bases). The germline CDR1 and CDR2 sequences are MNHNS and SASEGT. The ends were cut back, 3 bases at V and 4 bases at J, with 16 bases in the middle. The CDR3 has 15 amino acids. For the CDR3, the DNA is TGTGCCAGCAGTGAGAGTCGCAGGGGAACATACGAGCAGTACTTC. As protein: CASSESRRGTYEQYF.

V gene TRBV6-1 combines with J gene TRBJ2-1, with 8 bases fitting TRBD2. CDR1 and CDR2 from the germline V gene are MNHNS and SASEGT. CDR3 size: 13 residues. V shed 1 base, J shed 13 bases, and the junction held 6 bases outside the gene matches. The chain's CDR3 is CASSEGPREGQFF. CDR3 nucleotides: TGTGCCAGCAGTGAAGGCCCTCGGGAGGGACAGTTCTTC.

This clone has a count of ten or more. The genes are TRBV2 and TRBJ1-4; 8 bases line up with TRBD1. The CDR3 covers 15 residues. In germline, CDR1 is SNHLY, CDR2 FYNNEI. After removal of 3 bases from V and 6 bases from J, the junction contained 6 bases not matched to a gene. This CDR3 reads CASSDRTGFDEKLFF. In DNA form, the CDR3 reads TGTGCCAGCAGTGATAGGACAGGGTTTGATGAAAAACTGTTTTTT.

The V gene is TRBV9, the J gene TRBJ2-1, with TRBD2 matching over 8 bases. Germline CDR1 and CDR2: SGDLS and YYNGEE. This CDR3 has 15 amino acids. V shed 3 bases, J shed 0 bases, and the junction held 2 bases outside the gene matches. CDR3 in amino acids: CASSAGTSSYNEQFF. In DNA, the CDR3 is TGTGCCAGCAGCGCGGGGACTAGCTCCTACAATGAGCAGTTCTTC.